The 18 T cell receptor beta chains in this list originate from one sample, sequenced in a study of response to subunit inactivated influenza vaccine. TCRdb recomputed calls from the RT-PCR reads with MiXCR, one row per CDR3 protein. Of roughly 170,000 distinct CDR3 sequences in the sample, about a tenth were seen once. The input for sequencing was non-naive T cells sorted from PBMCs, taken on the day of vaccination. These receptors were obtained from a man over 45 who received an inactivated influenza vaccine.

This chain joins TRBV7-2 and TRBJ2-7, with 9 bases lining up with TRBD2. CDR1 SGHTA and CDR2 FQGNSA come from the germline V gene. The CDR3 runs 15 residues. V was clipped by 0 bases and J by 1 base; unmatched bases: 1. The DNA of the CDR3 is TGTGCCAGCAGCTTAGCGCGGGAGGGGTCCTACGAGCAGTACTTC. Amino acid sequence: CASSLAREGSYEQYF.

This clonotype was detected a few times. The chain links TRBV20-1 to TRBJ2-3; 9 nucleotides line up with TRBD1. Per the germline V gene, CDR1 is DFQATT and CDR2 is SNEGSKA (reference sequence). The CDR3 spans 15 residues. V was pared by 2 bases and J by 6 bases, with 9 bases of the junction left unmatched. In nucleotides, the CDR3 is TGCAGTGCTAGACCCCGGACAGGGGCCTGGGATACGCAGTATTTT. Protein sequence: CSARPRTGAWDTQYF.

CDR3 bases: TGCAGCGTTGGGACAGGGACGGTACAAGAGACCCAGTACTTC. This translates into CSVGTGTVQETQYF. The J gene is TRBJ2-5, the V gene TRBV29-1; 8 bases agree with TRBD1. With V trimmed by 4 bases and J by 2 bases, 6 bases remained unmatched. The CDR3 covers 14 residues. Per the germline V gene, CDR1 is SQVTM and CDR2 is ANQGSEA. Drawing the rest from reference TRBV29-1 and TRBJ2-5, the complete variable domain is SAVISQKPSRDICQRGTSLTIQCQVDSQVTMMFWYRQQPGQSLTLIATANQGSEATYESGFVIDKFPISRPNLTFSTLTVSNMSPEDSSIYLCSVGTGTVQETQYFGPGTRLLVL.

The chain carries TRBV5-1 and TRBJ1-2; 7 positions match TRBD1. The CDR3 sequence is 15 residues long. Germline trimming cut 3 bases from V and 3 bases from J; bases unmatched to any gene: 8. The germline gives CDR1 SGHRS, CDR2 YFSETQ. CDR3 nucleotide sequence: TGCGCCAGCAGCTCGGGGGACAGTTTGGACTATGGCTACACCTTC. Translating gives CASSSGDSLDYGYTF.

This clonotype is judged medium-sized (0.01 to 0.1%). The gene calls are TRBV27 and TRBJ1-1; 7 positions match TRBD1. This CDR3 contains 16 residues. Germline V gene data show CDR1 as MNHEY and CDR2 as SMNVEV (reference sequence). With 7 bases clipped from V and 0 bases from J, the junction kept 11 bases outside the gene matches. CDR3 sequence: CASNRKGARMNTEAFF. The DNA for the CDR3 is TGTGCCAGCAATAGGAAGGGGGCCCGTATGAACACTGAAGCTTTCTTT.

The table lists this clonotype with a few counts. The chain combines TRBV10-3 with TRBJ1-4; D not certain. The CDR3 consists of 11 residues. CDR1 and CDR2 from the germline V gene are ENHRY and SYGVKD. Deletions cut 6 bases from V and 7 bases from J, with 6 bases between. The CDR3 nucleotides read TGTGCCATCAGGAAAGGTGAAAAACTGTTTTTT. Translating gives CAIRKGEKLFF.

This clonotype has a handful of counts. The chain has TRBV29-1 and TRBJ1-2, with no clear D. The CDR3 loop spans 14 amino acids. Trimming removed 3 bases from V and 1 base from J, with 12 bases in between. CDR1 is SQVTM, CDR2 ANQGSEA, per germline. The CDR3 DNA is TGCAGCGTTGATCGCGGGCGCAGTAACTATGGCTACACCTTC. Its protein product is CSVDRGRSNYGYTF. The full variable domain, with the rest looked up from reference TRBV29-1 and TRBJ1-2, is SAVISQKPSRDICQRGTSLTIQCQVDSQVTMMFWYRQQPGQSLTLIATANQGSEATYESGFVIDKFPISRPNLTFSTLTVSNMSPEDSSIYLCSVDRGRSNYGYTFGSGTRLTVV.

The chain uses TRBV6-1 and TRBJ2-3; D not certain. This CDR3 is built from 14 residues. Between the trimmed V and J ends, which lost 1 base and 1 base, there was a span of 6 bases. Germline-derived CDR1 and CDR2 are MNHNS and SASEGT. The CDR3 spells CASSEVRGTDTQYF. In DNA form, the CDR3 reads TGTGCCAGCAGTGAAGTTAGGGGCACAGATACGCAGTATTTT.

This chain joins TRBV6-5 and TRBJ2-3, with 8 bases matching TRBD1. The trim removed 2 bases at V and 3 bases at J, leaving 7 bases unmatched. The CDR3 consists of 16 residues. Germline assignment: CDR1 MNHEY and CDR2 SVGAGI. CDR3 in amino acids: CASSYTQGARTDTQYF. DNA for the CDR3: TGTGCCAGCAGTTACACGCAGGGGGCGAGAACAGATACGCAGTATTTT.

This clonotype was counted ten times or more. CDR3 loop: CSARDVRGSESYTF. The CDR3 nucleotides read TGCAGTGCTAGAGATGTGAGGGGGTCAGAGAGCTACACCTTC. This chain joins TRBV20-1 and TRBJ1-2; D perhaps matches TRBD1 (6 bases). Trimming removed 0 bases at V and 9 bases at J, with 17 bases between. The CDR3 loop spans 14 amino acids. Germline CDR1 is DFQATT and CDR2 is SNEGSKA (reference sequence).

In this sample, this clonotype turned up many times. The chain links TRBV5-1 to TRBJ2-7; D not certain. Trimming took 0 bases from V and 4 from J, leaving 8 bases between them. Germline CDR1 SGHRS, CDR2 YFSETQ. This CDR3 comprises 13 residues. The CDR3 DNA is TGCGCCAGCAGCTTGGCCTACGGGTACGAGCAGTACTTC. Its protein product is CASSLAYGYEQYF.

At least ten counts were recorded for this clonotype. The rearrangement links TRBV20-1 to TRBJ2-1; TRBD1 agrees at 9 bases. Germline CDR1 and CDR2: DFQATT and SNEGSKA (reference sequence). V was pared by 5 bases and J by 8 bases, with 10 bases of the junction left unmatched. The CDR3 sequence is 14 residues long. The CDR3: CSAGQGLILDEQFF. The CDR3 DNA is TGCAGTGCTGGACAGGGGTTAATCTTGGATGAGCAGTTCTTC.

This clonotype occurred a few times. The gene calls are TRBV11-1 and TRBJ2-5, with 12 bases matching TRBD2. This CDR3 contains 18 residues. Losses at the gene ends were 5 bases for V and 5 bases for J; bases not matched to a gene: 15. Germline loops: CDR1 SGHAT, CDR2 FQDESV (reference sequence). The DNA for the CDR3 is TGTGCCAGCAGCCAGAAGATTAGACTAGCGGGAGTGAAGGAGACCCAGTACTTC. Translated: CASSQKIRLAGVKETQYF. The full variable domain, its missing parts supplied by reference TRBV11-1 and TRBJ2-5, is EAEVAQSPRYKITEKSQAVAFWCDPISGHATLYWYRQILGQGPELLVQFQDESVVDDSQLPKDRFSAERLKGVDSTLKIQPAELGDSAMYLCASSQKIRLAGVKETQYFGPGTRLLVL.

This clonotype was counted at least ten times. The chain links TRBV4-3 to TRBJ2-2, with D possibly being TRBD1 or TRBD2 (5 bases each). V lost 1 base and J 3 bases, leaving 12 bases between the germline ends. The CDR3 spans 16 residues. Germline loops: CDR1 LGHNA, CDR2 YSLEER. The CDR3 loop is CASSQGAGTDTGELFF. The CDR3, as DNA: TGCGCCAGCAGCCAAGGAGCAGGGACGGACACCGGGGAGCTGTTTTTT.

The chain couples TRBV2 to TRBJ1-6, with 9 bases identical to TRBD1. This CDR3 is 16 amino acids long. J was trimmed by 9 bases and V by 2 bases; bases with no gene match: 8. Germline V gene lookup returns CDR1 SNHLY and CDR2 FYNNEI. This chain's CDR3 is CASSENPGTGSSPLHF. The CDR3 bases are TGTGCCAGCAGTGAAAATCCCGGGACAGGGTCTTCACCCCTCCACTTT.

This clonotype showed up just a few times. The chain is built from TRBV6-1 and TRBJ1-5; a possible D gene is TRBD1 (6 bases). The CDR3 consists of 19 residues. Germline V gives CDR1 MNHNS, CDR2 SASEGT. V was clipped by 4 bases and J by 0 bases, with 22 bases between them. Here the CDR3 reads CASSATWAEQGYSNQPQHF. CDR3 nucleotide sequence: TGTGCCAGCAGTGCAACCTGGGCCGAACAGGGATATAGCAATCAGCCCCAGCATTTT.

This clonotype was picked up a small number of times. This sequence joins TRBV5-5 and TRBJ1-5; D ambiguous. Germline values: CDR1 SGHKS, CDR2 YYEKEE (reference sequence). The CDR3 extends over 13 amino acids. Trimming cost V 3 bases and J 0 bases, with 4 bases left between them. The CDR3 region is CASSWLSNQPQHF. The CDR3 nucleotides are TGTGCCAGCAGCTGGCTTAGCAATCAGCCCCAGCATTTT.

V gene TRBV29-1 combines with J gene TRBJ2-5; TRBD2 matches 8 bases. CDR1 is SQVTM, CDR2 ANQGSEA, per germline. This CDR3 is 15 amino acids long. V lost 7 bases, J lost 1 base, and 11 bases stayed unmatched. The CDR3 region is CSAGPGGGPQETQYF. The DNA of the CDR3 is TGCAGCGCTGGTCCCGGGGGGGGCCCCCAAGAGACCCAGTACTTC.